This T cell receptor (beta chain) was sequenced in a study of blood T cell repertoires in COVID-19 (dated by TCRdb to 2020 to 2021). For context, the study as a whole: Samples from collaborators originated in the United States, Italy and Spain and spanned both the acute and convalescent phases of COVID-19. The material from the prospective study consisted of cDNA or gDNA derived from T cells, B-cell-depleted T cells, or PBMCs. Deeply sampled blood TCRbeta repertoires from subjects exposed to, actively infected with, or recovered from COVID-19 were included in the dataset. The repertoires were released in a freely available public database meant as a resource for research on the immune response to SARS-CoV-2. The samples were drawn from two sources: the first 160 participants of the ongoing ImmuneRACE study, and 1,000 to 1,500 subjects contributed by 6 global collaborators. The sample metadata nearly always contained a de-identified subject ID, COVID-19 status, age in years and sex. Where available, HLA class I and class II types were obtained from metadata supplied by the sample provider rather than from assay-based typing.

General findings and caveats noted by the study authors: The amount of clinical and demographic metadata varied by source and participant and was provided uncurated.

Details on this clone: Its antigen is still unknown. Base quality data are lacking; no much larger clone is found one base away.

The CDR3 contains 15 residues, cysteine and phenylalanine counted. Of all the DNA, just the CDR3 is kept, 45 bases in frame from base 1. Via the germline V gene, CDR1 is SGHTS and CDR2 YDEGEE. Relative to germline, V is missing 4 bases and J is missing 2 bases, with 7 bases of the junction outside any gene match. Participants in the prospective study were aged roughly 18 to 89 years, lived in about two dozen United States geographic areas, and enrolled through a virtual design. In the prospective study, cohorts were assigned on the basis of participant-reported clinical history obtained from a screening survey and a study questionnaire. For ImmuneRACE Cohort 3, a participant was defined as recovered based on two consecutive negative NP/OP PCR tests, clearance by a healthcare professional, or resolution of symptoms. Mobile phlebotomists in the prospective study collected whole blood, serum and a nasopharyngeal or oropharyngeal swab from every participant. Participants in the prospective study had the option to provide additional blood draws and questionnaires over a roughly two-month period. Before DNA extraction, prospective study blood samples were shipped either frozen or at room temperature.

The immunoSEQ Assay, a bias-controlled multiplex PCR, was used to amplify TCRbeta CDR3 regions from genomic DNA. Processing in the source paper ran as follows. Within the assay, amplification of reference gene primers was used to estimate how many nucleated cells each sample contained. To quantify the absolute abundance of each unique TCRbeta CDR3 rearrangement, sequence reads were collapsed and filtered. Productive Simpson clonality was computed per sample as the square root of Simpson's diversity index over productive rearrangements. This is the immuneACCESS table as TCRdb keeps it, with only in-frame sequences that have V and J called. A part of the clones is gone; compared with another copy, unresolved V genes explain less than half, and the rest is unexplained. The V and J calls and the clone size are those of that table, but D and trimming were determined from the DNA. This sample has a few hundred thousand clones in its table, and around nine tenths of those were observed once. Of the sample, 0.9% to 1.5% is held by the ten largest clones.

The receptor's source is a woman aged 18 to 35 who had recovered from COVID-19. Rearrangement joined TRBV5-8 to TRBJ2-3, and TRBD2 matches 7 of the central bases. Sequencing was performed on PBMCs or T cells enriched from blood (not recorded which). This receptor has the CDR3 CASSPGLRITDTQYF. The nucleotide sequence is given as TGTGCCAGCAGCCCGGGACTACGAATCACAGATACGCAGTATTTT.